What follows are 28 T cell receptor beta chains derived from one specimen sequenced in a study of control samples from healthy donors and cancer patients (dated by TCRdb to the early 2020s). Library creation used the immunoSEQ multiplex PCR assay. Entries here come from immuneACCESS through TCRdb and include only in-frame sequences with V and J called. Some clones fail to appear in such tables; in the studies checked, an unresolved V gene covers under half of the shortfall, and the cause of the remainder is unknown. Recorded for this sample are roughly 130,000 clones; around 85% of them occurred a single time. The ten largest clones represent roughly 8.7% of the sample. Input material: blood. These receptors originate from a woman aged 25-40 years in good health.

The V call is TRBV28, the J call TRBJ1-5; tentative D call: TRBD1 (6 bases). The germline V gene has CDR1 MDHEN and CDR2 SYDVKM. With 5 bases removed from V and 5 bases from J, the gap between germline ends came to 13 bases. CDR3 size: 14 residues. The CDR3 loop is CASSVQGGHQPQHF. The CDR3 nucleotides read TGTGCCAGCAGTGTACAGGGAGGGCATCAGCCCCAGCATTTT.

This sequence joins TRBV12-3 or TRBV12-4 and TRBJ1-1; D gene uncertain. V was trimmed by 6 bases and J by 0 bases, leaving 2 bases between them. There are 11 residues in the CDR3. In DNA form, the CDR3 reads TGTGCCAGCAGATTGAACACTGAAGCTTTCTTT. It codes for CASRLNTEAFF.

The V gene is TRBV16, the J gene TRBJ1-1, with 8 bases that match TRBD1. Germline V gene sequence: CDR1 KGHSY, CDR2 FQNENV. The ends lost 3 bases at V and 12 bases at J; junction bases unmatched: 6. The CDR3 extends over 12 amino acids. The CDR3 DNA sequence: TGTGCCAGCAGCCATCAGGGGGCGAGAACTTTCTTT. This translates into CASSHQGARTFF.

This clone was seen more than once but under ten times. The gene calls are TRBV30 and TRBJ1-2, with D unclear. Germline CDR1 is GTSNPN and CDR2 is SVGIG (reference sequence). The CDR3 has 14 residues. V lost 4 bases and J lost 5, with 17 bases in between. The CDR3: CAWTSGSRVYGYTF. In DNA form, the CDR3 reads TGTGCCTGGACTTCCGGGTCCCGGGTATATGGCTACACCTTC.

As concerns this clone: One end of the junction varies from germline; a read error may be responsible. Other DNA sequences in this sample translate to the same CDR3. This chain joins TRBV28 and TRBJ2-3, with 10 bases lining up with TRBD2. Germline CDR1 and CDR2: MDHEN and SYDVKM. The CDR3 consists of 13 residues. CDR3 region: CASSGGATDTQYF. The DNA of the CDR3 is TGCGCCAGCAGCGGGGGGGCCACAGATACGCAGTATTTT.

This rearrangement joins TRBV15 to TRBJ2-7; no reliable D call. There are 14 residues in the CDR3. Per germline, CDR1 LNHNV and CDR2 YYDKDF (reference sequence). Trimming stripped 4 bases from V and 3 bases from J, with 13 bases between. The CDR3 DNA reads TGTGCCACCAGCAACGAATACGCGCTCTACGAGCAGTACTTC. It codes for CATSNEYALYEQYF.

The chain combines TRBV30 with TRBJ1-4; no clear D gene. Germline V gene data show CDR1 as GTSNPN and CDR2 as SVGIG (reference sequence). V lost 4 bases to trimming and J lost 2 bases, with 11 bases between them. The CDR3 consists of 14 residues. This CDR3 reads CAWNSGITNEKLFF. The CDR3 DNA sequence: TGTGCCTGGAATTCCGGGATTACTAATGAAAAACTGTTTTTT. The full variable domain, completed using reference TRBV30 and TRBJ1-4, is SQTIHQWPATLVQPVGSPLSLECTVEGTSNPNLYWYRQAAGRGLQLLFYSVGIGQISSEVPQNLSASRPQDRQFILSSKKLLLSDSGFYLCAWNSGITNEKLFFGSGTQLSVL.

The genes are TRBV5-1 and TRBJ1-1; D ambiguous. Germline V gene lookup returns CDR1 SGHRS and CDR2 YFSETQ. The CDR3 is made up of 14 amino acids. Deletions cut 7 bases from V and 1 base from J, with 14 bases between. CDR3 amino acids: CASSLDMRNTEAFF. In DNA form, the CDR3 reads TGCGCCAGCTCCCTCGACATGAGGAACACTGAAGCTTTCTTT.

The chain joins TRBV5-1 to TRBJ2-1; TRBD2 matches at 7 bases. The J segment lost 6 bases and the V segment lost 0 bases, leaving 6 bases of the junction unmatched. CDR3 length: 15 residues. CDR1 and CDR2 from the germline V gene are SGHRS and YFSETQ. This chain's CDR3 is CASSLVAGAVNEQFF. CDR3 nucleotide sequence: TGCGCCAGCAGCTTGGTCGCGGGAGCCGTCAATGAGCAGTTCTTC. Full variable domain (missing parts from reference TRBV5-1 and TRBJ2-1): KAGVTQTPRYLIKTRGQQVTLSCSPISGHRSVSWYQQTPGQGLQFLFEYFSETQRNKGNFPGRFSGRQFSNSRSEMNVSTLELGDSALYLCASSLVAGAVNEQFFGPGTRLTVL.

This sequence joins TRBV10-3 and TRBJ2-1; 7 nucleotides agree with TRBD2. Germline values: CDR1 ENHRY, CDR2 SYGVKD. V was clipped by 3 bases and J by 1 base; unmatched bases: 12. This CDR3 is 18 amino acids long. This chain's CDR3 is CAISDLDGGRPSYNEQFF. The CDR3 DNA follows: TGTGCCATCAGTGATCTGGATGGCGGGAGACCGTCCTACAATGAGCAGTTCTTC.

CDR3: CASSPRTESYEQYF. The DNA for the CDR3 is TGTGCCAGCAGCCCTCGGACAGAAAGCTACGAGCAGTACTTC. The chain is built from TRBV9 and TRBJ2-7, with a tentative D call TRBD1 (6 bases). The CDR3 is 14 residues long. The V gene's germline CDR1 is SGDLS and CDR2 YYNGEE. Trimming left V 4 bases short and J 3 bases short, with 14 bases between. The whole variable domain, filled in from reference TRBV9 and TRBJ2-7, reads DSGVTQTPKHLITATGQRVTLRCSPRSGDLSVYWYQQSLDQGLQFLIQYYNGEERAKGNILERFSAQQFPDLHSELNLSSLELGDSALYFCASSPRTESYEQYFGPGTRLTVT.

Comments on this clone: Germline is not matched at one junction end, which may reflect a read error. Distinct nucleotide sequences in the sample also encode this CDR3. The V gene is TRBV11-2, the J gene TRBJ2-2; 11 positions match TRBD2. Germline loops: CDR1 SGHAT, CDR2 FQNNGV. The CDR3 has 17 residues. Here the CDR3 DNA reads TGTGCCAGCAGCTTAGGTCTCCTAGCGGGAGGCACCGGGGAACTGTTTTTT. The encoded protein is CASSLGLLAGGTGELFF.

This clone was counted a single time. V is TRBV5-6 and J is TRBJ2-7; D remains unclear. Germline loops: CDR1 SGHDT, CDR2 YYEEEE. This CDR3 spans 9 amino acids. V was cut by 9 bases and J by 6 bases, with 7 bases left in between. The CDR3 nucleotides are TGTGCCACAGGAGTCGAGCAGTACTTC. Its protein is CATGVEQYF.

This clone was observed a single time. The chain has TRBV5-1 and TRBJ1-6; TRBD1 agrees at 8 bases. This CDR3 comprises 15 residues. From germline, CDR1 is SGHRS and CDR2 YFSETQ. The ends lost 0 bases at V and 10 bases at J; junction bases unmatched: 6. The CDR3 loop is CASSLAGTGKSPLHF. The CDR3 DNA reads TGCGCCAGCAGCTTGGCCGGGACAGGCAAGTCACCCCTCCACTTT.

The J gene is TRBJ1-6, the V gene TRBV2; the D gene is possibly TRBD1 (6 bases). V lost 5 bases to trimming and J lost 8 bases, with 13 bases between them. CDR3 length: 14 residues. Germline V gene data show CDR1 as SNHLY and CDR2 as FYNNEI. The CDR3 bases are TGTGCCAGCAGTCCGAGGGAGGGGGATTCACCCCTCCACTTT. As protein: CASSPREGDSPLHF.

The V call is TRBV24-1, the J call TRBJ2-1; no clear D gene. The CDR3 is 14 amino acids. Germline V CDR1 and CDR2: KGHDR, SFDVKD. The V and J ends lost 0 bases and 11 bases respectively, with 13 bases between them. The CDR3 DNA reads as TGTGCCACCAGTGATTTGCACAGTTCTGTTAAGCAGTTCTTC. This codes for CATSDLHSSVKQFF.

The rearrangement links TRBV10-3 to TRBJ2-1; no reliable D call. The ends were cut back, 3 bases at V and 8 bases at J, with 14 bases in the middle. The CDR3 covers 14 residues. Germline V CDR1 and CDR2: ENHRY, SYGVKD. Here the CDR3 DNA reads TGTGCCATCAGTGAACCGGCTAGTCTGTATGAGCAGTTCTTC. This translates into CAISEPASLYEQFF.

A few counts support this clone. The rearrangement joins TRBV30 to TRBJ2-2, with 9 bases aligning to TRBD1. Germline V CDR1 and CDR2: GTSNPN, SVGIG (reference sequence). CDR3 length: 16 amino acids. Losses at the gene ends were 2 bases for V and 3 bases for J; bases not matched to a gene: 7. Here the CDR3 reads CAWSIPGQGYTGELFF. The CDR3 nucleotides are TGTGCCTGGAGTATTCCGGGACAGGGCTACACCGGGGAGCTGTTTTTT.

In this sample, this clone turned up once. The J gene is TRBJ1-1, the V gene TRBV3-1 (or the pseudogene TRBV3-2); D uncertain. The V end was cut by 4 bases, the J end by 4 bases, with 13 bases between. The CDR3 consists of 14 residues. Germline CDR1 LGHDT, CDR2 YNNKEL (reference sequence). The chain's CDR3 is CASSRTLRRTEAFF. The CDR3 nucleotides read TGTGCCAGCAGCCGCACACTACGGCGCACTGAAGCTTTCTTT.

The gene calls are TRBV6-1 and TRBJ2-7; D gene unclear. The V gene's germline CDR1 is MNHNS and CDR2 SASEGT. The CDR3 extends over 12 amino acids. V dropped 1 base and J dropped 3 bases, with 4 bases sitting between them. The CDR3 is CASSEVGYEQYF. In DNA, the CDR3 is TGTGCCAGCAGTGAAGTTGGCTACGAGCAGTACTTC.

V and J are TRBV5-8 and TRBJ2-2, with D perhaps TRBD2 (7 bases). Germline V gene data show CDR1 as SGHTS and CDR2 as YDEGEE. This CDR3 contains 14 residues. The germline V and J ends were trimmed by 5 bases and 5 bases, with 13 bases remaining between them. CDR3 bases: TGTGCCAGCAGTCCGCGGGGGCGGACCGGGGAGCTGTTTTTT. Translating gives CASSPRGRTGELFF.

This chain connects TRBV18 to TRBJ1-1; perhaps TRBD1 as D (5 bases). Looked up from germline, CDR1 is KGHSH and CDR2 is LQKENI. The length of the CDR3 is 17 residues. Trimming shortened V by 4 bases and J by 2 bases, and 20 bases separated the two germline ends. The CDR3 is CASSRLIQEHGNTEAFF. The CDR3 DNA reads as TGTGCCAGCTCACGCTTGATACAGGAACATGGAAACACTGAAGCTTTCTTT.

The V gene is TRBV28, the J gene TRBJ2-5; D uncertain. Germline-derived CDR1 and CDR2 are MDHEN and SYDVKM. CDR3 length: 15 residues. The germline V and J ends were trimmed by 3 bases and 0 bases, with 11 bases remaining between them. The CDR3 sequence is CASSLSGRYQETQYF. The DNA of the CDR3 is TGTGCCAGCAGTTTGAGTGGCAGGTACCAAGAGACCCAGTACTTC.

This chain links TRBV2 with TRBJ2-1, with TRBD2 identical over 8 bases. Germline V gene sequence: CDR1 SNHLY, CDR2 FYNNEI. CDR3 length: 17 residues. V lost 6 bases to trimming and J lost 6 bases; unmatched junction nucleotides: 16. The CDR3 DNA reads TGTGCCAGCAGCCTACTAGCGGCCGGGGTTTATCCCAATGAGCAGTTCTTC. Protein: CASSLLAAGVYPNEQFF.

The CDR3 DNA is TGCGCCAGCAGCGAGATCCCGGGACTAGCGAGCACCGGGGAGCTGTTTTTT. It codes for CASSEIPGLASTGELFF. The chain joins TRBV5-1 to TRBJ2-2; 10 bases fit TRBD2. The CDR3 totals 17 residues. Germline V gives CDR1 SGHRS, CDR2 YFSETQ. J was trimmed by 4 bases and V by 4 bases; bases with no gene match: 10.

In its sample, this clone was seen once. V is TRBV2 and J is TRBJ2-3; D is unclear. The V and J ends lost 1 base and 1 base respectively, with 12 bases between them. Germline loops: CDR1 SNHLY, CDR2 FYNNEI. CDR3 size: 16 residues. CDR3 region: CASSEVRLIRTDTQYF. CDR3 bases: TGTGCCAGCAGTGAAGTCAGACTCATACGCACAGATACGCAGTATTTT.

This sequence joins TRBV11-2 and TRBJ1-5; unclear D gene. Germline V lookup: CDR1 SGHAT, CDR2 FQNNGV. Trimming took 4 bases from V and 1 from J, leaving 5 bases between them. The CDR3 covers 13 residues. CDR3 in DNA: TGTGCCAGCAGCTCCCGAAGCAATCAGCCCCAGCATTTT. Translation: CASSSRSNQPQHF.

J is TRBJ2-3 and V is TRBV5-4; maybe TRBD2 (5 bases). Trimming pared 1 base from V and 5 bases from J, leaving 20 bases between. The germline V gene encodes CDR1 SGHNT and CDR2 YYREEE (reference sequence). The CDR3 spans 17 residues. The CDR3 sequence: CASSLKSGPKRGDTQYF. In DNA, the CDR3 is TGTGCCAGCAGCTTGAAAAGCGGACCCAAACGGGGAGATACGCAGTATTTT. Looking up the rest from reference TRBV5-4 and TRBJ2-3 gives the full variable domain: ETGVTQSPTHLIKTRGQQVTLRCSSQSGHNTVSWYQQALGQGPQFIFQYYREEENGRGNFPPRFSGLQFPNYSSELNVNALELDDSALYLCASSLKSGPKRGDTQYFGPGTRLTVL.